This TCR beta chain comes out of a study of T cell repertoires in cytomegalovirus infection. TCRdb called the reads again in MiXCR, with one record for every CDR3 protein. The table includes about 700,000 distinct CDR3 sequences, 30% to 40% detected once. About this clonotype itself: The antigen is not known.

The CDR3 has 15 residues. The V end was cut by 5 bases, the J end by 1 base, with 9 bases between. Per germline, CDR1 SEHNR and CDR2 FQNEAQ (reference sequence). Sample: cultured PBMCs, taken from culture after CMV antigen stimulation. The rearrangement joins TRBV7-9 to TRBJ2-6, with D possibly matching TRBD1 (6 bases). The receptor was derived from a human donor in good health (CMV status not recorded). Some clones in this sample may be carry-over from other donors' samples. The CDR3 region is CASSRGQSGANVLTF. The CDR3 region has the DNA TGTGCCAGCAGCCGAGGACAGTCTGGGGCCAACGTCCTGACTTTC.